This T cell receptor beta chain was observed in a study of T cell changes during pregnancy in multiple sclerosis. CDR3 length: 14 amino acids. The trim removed 3 bases at V and 4 bases at J, leaving 4 bases unmatched. Germline V gene sequence: CDR1 LGHNA, CDR2 YSLEER. Clones were sequenced by immunoSEQ multiplex PCR, and TCRdb holds only the in-frame ones, with some missing. The table records fewer than 55,000 clones, around 89% of them present only once. The sample here was CD8+ T cells from peripheral blood mononuclear cells, taken after pregnancy. The chain links TRBV4-3 to TRBJ1-2; 8 positions agree with TRBD1. The source of this sequence is a female donor in good health, enrolled as a control in a pregnancy study. CDR3 nucleotides: TGCGCCAGCAGCCAGGACAGGGCCCGCTATGGCTACACCTTC. Protein sequence: CASSQDRARYGYTF.